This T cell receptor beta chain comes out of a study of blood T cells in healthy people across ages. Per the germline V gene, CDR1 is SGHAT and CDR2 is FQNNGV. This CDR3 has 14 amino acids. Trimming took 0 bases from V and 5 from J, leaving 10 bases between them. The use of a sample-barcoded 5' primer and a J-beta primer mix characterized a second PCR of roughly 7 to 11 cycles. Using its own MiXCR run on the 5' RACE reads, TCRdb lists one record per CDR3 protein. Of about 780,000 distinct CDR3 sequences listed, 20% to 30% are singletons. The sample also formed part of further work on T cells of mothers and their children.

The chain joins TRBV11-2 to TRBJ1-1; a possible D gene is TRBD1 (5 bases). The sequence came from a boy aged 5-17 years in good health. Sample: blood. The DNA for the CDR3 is TGTGCCAGCAGCTTAGAGTCAGGGCGGACTGAAGCTTTCTTT. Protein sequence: CASSLESGRTEAFF.